The 22 T cell receptor beta chains reported below all come from one sample, sequenced in a study of naive and memory T cell subsets. The treatment: skin biopsy from PPD injection site in Mantoux-positive individual. A UMI-containing oligonucleotide was joined by 3' ligation to the TCR cDNA template. Ligated cDNA underwent four rounds of PCR with nested alpha and beta constant region primers and SP2. TCRdb called the UMI-ligation and nested PCR reads again in MiXCR, with one record for every CDR3 protein. The data hold tens of thousands of distinct CDR3 sequences, with nearly 6% observed a single time. The sequencing here drew on skin, taken from a tuberculin skin test site. Source of these receptors: an adult in good health.

This clonotype was seen many times. The J gene is TRBJ1-1, the V gene TRBV29-1; D is unclear. Germline values: CDR1 SQVTM, CDR2 ANQGSEA. The CDR3 spans 13 residues. V lost 7 bases to trimming and J lost 0 bases, with 12 bases between them. The CDR3 region is CSDFRRMNTEAFF. DNA for the CDR3: TGCAGCGACTTCAGGAGAATGAACACTGAAGCTTTCTTT. Variable domain in full (rest from reference TRBV29-1 and TRBJ1-1): SAVISQKPSRDICQRGTSLTIQCQVDSQVTMMFWYRQQPGQSLTLIATANQGSEATYESGFVIDKFPISRPNLTFSTLTVSNMSPEDSSIYLCSDFRRMNTEAFFGQGTRLTVV.

This chain connects TRBV24-1 to TRBJ2-1; 15 bases align to TRBD2. Germline CDR1 and CDR2: KGHDR and SFDVKD. This CDR3 is built from 19 residues. After removal of 3 bases from V and 8 bases from J, the junction contained 13 bases not matched to a gene. The CDR3 DNA follows: TGTGCCACCAGTGATCCCGGACTAGCGGGAGGGCCCGTAATCCATGAGCAGTTCTTC. It specifies CATSDPGLAGGPVIHEQFF.

Ten or more counts support this clonotype. The V gene is TRBV7-2, the J gene TRBJ2-2; TRBD2 is a possible D gene (5 bases). Trimming shortened V by 10 bases and J by 2 bases, and 14 bases separated the two germline ends. Germline CDR1 and CDR2: SGHTA and FQGNSA. The CDR3 contains 14 residues. CDR3 sequence: CAIARTANTGELFF. In nucleotides, the CDR3 is TGTGCCATTGCCCGGACTGCAAACACCGGGGAGCTGTTTTTT.

In this sample, this clonotype turned up many times. The chain links TRBV5-1 to TRBJ2-7; D may be TRBD1 (5 bases). Trimming pared 0 bases from V and 0 bases from J, leaving 10 bases between. The V gene's germline CDR1 is SGHRS and CDR2 YFSETQ. There are 15 residues in the CDR3. The CDR3 loop is CASSLDRSSSYEQYF. CDR3 sequence (DNA): TGCGCCAGCAGCTTGGACAGGTCGAGCTCCTACGAGCAGTACTTC.

By its share, this clonotype is medium-sized. This sequence joins TRBV7-9 and TRBJ2-6; 11 positions match TRBD1. This CDR3 spans 21 amino acids. The germline gives CDR1 SEHNR, CDR2 FQNEAQ (reference sequence). V lost 5 bases and J lost 2; bases outside the gene matches: 17. The DNA of the CDR3 is TGTGCCAGCAGCCCCTCGCCCGGGACAGGGGGTGAAACAGCTGGGGCCAACGTCCTGACTTTC. This sequence encodes CASSPSPGTGGETAGANVLTF.

This clonotype was seen many times. The V and J genes are TRBV12-3 or TRBV12-4 and TRBJ2-7, with 10 bases lining up with TRBD2. This CDR3 has 14 residues. Unmatched junction bases numbered 5, after V lost 7 bases and J lost 2 bases. The CDR3 DNA sequence: TGTGCCAGCACCATCGGGACTAGCGCCTACGAGCAGTACTTC. It encodes CASTIGTSAYEQYF.

This clonotype was counted many times. This sequence joins TRBV18 and TRBJ2-7; D not resolved. V lost 0 bases and J lost 7, with 16 bases in between. The CDR3 is 15 amino acids. Looked up from germline, CDR1 is KGHSH and CDR2 is LQKENI. CDR3 sequence (DNA): TGTGCCAGCTCACCACCGTCCAACACCCGGCAGGAGCAGTACTTC. This encodes CASSPPSNTRQEQYF. The full variable domain, in which reference TRBV18 and TRBJ2-7 provide the parts outside the CDR3, is NAGVMQNPRHLVRRRGQEARLRCSPMKGHSHVYWYRQLPEEGLKFMVYLQKENIIDESGMPKERFSAEFPKEGPSILRIQQVVRGDSAAYFCASSPPSNTRQEQYFGPGTRLTVT.

This clonotype occurred many times. The gene calls are TRBV15 and TRBJ2-4, with a tentative D call TRBD2 (6 bases). Germline V gene data show CDR1 as LNHNV and CDR2 as YYDKDF (reference sequence). Trimming shortened V by 4 bases and J by 0 bases, and 10 bases separated the two germline ends. This CDR3 is 15 amino acids long. This CDR3 reads CATSTGGPAKNIQYF. The CDR3 nucleotides read TGTGCCACCAGCACAGGAGGGCCAGCCAAAAACATTCAGTACTTC.

Concerning this clonotype itself: Mismatch with germline at one junction end may stem from a read error. The CDR3 DNA follows: TGTGCTAGCAGCCCATCCAGGGATACTAGCACAGATACGCAGTATTTT. Translation: CASSPSRDTSTDTQYF. The genes are TRBV7-7 and TRBJ2-3; D is perhaps TRBD1 (5 bases). The CDR3 loop spans 16 amino acids. The V gene's germline CDR1 is SSHAT and CDR2 FNYEAQ (reference sequence).

The chain has TRBV7-3 and TRBJ2-6, with D perhaps matching TRBD1 or TRBD2 (7 bases each). The CDR3 has 17 residues. V was pared by 3 bases and J by 1 base, with 13 bases between. CDR1 SGHTA and CDR2 FQGTGA come from the germline V gene. DNA for the CDR3: TGTGCCAGCAGCTTCCAGGGGGGAGGGTCTGGGGCCAACGTCCTGACTTTC. Its protein is CASSFQGGGSGANVLTF.

This clonotype was recorded many times. The gene calls are TRBV28 and TRBJ2-1; D possibly uses TRBD1 or TRBD2 (5 bases each). Looked up from germline, CDR1 is MDHEN and CDR2 is SYDVKM. The CDR3 totals 20 residues. V was pared by 6 bases and J by 4 bases, with 31 bases between. The CDR3 region has the DNA TGTGCCAGCAGCCCCCCCCCGGGTTTCCGGGATACAAGGGGTTACAATGAGCAGTTCTTC. Its protein product is CASSPPPGFRDTRGYNEQFF.

In this sample, this clonotype turned up many times. This chain links TRBV29-1 with TRBJ2-2; D unclear. Germline V gene lookup returns CDR1 SQVTM and CDR2 ANQGSEA. The CDR3 consists of 10 residues. V was shortened by 4 bases and J by 7 bases, with 4 bases between the two germline ends. The CDR3 nucleotides are TGCAGCGTTGGGAACGGGGAGCTGTTTTTT. This encodes CSVGNGELFF.

This clonotype has a count of ten or more. This chain joins TRBV20-1 and TRBJ2-1, with 7 positions matching TRBD1. The junction had 13 bases not matched to a gene; V was cut back by 1 base and J by 7 bases. Germline-derived CDR1 and CDR2 are DFQATT and SNEGSKA (reference sequence). The CDR3 has 16 residues. CDR3 bases: TGCAGTGCTAGAGTCAGGGACCCGTACAGGGGTAATGAGCAGTTCTTC. This translates into CSARVRDPYRGNEQFF.

This clonotype has ten or more counts. V is TRBV10-3 and J is TRBJ2-3; 11 nucleotides match TRBD2. This CDR3 is built from 18 residues. Germline V gives CDR1 ENHRY, CDR2 SYGVKD. V lost 2 bases, J lost 4 bases, and 11 bases stayed unmatched. The CDR3 sequence: CAISEVTGTSGVSDTQYF. The CDR3 nucleotides read TGTGCCATCAGTGAGGTAACCGGGACTAGCGGCGTCTCAGATACGCAGTATTTT.

J is TRBJ2-1 and V is TRBV19; D may be TRBD2 (7 bases). Germline loops: CDR1 LNHDA, CDR2 SQIVND (reference sequence). Trimming removed 3 bases at V and 11 bases at J, with 17 bases between. The CDR3 runs to 14 residues. CDR3 in amino acids: CASSIPGRGRKQFF. Written as DNA, the CDR3 is TGTGCCAGTAGTATCCCGGGGAGGGGGAGAAAGCAGTTCTTC.

The rearrangement uses TRBV14 and TRBJ1-1; the D gene is possibly TRBD1 (6 bases). Trimming left V 1 base short and J 4 bases short, with 13 bases between. Germline V gene sequence: CDR1 SGHDN, CDR2 FVKESK. This CDR3 has 15 residues. CDR3 residues: CASSQVAGGFTEAFF. The CDR3 region has the DNA TGTGCCAGCAGCCAAGTTGCGGGGGGCTTCACTGAAGCTTTCTTT.

V gene TRBV29-1 combines with J gene TRBJ1-5; perhaps TRBD1 as D (5 bases). The germline V and J ends were trimmed by 4 bases and 5 bases, with 6 bases remaining between them. There are 11 residues in the CDR3. Per the germline V gene, CDR1 is SQVTM and CDR2 is ANQGSEA. CDR3 nucleotide sequence: TGCAGCGTTGGGGGGGATCAGCCCCAGCATTTT. Translating gives CSVGGDQPQHF.

The genes are TRBV7-8 and TRBJ1-3, with TRBD1 identical over 12 bases. V lost 4 bases to trimming and J lost 7 bases; unmatched junction nucleotides: 5. Germline V CDR1 and CDR2: SGHVS, FQNEAQ. CDR3 length equals 15 residues. The CDR3 nucleotides are TGTGCCAGCAGCTCGGGACAGGGGGCTTGGAACACCATATATTTT. It encodes CASSSGQGAWNTIYF.

This clonotype was seen ten or more times. The chain has TRBV27 and TRBJ2-7; tentatively, D is TRBD1 (5 bases). Trimming removed 0 bases from V and 6 bases from J, with 9 bases in between. CDR3 length: 13 amino acids. Germline-derived CDR1 and CDR2 are MNHEY and SMNVEV (reference sequence). The CDR3: CASSLSSGPEQYF. The CDR3 nucleotides are TGTGCCAGCAGTTTATCGTCAGGGCCCGAGCAGTACTTC.

In this sample, this clonotype turned up a few times. V and J are TRBV10-3 and TRBJ2-1, with D perhaps TRBD1 or TRBD2 (5 bases each). Germline values: CDR1 ENHRY, CDR2 SYGVKD. The V end lost 10 bases, the J end lost 4 bases, and 20 bases lay between the germline ends. CDR3 length equals 15 residues. The CDR3 region is CATRGLYGPYNEQFF. CDR3 DNA: TGTGCCACCCGGGGCCTTTATGGACCATACAATGAGCAGTTCTTC.

This chain links TRBV7-2 with TRBJ2-1; no reliable D call. The CDR3 has 15 amino acids. V lost 7 bases and J lost 7, with 20 bases in between. Germline V gene lookup returns CDR1 SGHTA and CDR2 FQGNSA. CDR3 nucleotides: TGTGCCAGCACACCTGCGGTCCTGGTGGCGAATGAGCAGTTCTTC. Protein: CASTPAVLVANEQFF.

This clonotype appeared a few times. The CDR3 DNA follows: TGTGCCAGCAGCGTAGATACAGGGAACACCGGGGAGCTGTTTTTT. It translates to CASSVDTGNTGELFF. J is TRBJ2-2 and V is TRBV9, with a tentative D call TRBD1 (5 bases). Germline CDR1 and CDR2: SGDLS and YYNGEE. The CDR3 sequence is 15 residues long. Deletions cut 0 bases from V and 1 base from J, with 7 bases between.